Listed below are T cell receptor beta chains from one sample, sequenced in a study of human CD8 memory T cell subsets. TCRdb reworked the 5' RACE reads into one entry per CDR3 protein, no DNA. This listing includes around 10,000 distinct CDR3 sequences. The sample consisted of CD8+ T cells from PBMCs. The origin of the receptors is a human donor in good health. The CDR3 runs from the conserved cysteine through the conserved F or W. Expanded clones are given a class, and other clones once, few, many or no size at all.

>TRBJ2-7|TRBV27|14|-
CASGAGTQGDEQYF
>TRBJ2-7|TRBV7-9|14|-
CASSQGQARSEQYF
>TRBJ2-2|TRBV7-9|18|-
CASSLVTSGAEGTGELFF
>TRBJ2-7|TRBV7-9|14|-
CASSTWTDSYEQYF
>TRBJ2-2|TRBV2|17|-
CASRLSGTGVFTGELFF
>TRBJ1-1|TRBV20-1|16|-
CSARDRGVDRVSEAFF
>TRBJ1-2|TRBV7-8|15|-
CASSQDQSWFYGYTF
>TRBJ2-3|TRBV28|15|-
CASSYRGDGGDTQYF
>TRBJ2-1|TRBV4-3|14|-
CASSRFVLGNEQFF
>TRBJ2-1|TRBV7-6|16|-
CASSLEGSGGANEQFF
>TRBJ1-2|TRBV20-1|15|medium-sized
CSARPTGDHNYGYTF
>TRBJ2-3|TRBV2|14|-
CASSQGASTDTQYF
>TRBJ1-5|TRBV27|18|-
CASSFPVQGALLGQPQHF